A single sample is the source of the 32 T cell receptor beta chains below, sequenced in a study of blood T cell repertoires in COVID-19. Profiling relied on immunoSEQ multiplex PCR, and the TCRdb table lists in-frame clones only, not all of them. The sample carries roughly 62,000 clones, approximately 80% recorded once. Sequencing was carried out using peripheral blood. Source of these receptors: a man aged 25 to 40 with COVID-19, enrolled during active disease.

CDR3 sequence: CASSFDSLSYNEQFF. For the CDR3, the DNA is TGTGCCAGCAGCTTCGACAGCCTCTCCTACAATGAGCAGTTCTTC. V and J are TRBV11-2 and TRBJ2-1; D is possibly TRBD1 (5 bases). Trimming removed 3 bases from V and 0 bases from J, with 9 bases in between. Looked up from germline, CDR1 is SGHAT and CDR2 is FQNNGV. This CDR3 region has 15 residues.

This chain uses TRBV28 with TRBJ2-2, with TRBD1 identical over 11 bases. The CDR3 runs 16 residues. V was pared by 3 bases and J by 6 bases, with 6 bases of the junction left unmatched. The germline gives CDR1 MDHEN, CDR2 SYDVKM. DNA for the CDR3: TGTGCCAGCAGTTTTGAGGACAGGGGGCGCTCCGGGGAGCTGTTTTTT. Translation gives CASSFEDRGRSGELFF.

The CDR3 sequence is CASRPLRPGEQFF. The CDR3 nucleotides are TGTGCCAGCAGGCCACTCCGTCCCGGTGAGCAGTTCTTC. V and J are TRBV12-3 or TRBV12-4 and TRBJ2-1; no clear D gene. V lost 6 bases and J lost 9, with 15 bases in between. The CDR3 contains 13 residues.

The rearrangement links TRBV9 to TRBJ2-7; perhaps TRBD2 as D (6 bases). Deletions cut 4 bases from V and 0 bases from J, with 11 bases between. Germline-derived CDR1 and CDR2 are SGDLS and YYNGEE. The CDR3 consists of 14 residues. CDR3 coding DNA: TGTGCCAGCAGCCCATGGAGGGGCTCCTACGAGCAGTACTTC. Translating it yields CASSPWRGSYEQYF.

The chain is built from TRBV7-9 and TRBJ1-5; TRBD1 aligns across 8 bases. The length of the CDR3 is 14 residues. Per the germline V gene, CDR1 is SEHNR and CDR2 is FQNEAQ (reference sequence). Germline trimming cut 5 bases from V and 3 bases from J; bases unmatched to any gene: 3. The CDR3 DNA reads as TGTGCCAGCAGCCTACAGGGGGACAATCAGCCCCAGCATTTT. It codes for CASSLQGDNQPQHF.

V is TRBV5-3 and J is TRBJ2-2, with D perhaps TRBD2 (6 bases). TRBV5-3 counts as an open reading frame of uncertain function. Trimming left V 3 bases short and J 1 base short, with 10 bases between. The CDR3 length is 15 residues. The CDR3 spells CARSWRDLNTGELFF. The DNA of the CDR3 is TGTGCCAGAAGCTGGCGGGACCTGAACACCGGGGAGCTGTTTTTT.

This chain joins TRBV11-2 and TRBJ1-5; D perhaps matches TRBD1 (6 bases). This CDR3 comprises 14 residues. CDR1 is SGHAT, CDR2 FQNNGV, per germline. Trimming pared 5 bases from V and 5 bases from J, leaving 13 bases between. Here the CDR3 DNA reads TGTGCCAGCAGCCAAGGGGGGGGGTATCAGCCCCAGCATTTT. Amino acid sequence: CASSQGGGYQPQHF.

This chain connects TRBV2 to TRBJ2-5; TRBD2 might be the D (5 bases). Trimming stripped 7 bases from V and 5 bases from J, with 8 bases between. The CDR3 extends over 11 amino acids. Germline V CDR1 and CDR2: SNHLY, FYNNEI. In DNA form, the CDR3 reads TGTGCCAGCATGAGGGAGGAGACCCAGTACTTC. This gives the protein CASMREETQYF.

V gene TRBV4-1 combines with J gene TRBJ1-3; D call uncertain. Trimming took off 2 bases at V and 4 bases at J, with 27 bases between the two ends. The germline CDR1 and CDR2 sequences are MGHRA and YSYEKL. The CDR3 is 20 residues long. The CDR3 sequence is CASSQNQLRTRSPPGNTIYF. The CDR3, as DNA: TGCGCCAGCAGCCAAAATCAATTAAGAACGAGATCACCCCCAGGAAACACCATATATTTT.

The V call is TRBV4-1, the J call TRBJ2-3; 14 bases line up with TRBD2. The CDR3 sequence is 15 residues long. Trimming took 2 bases from V and 8 from J; bases not matched to a gene: 3. Germline loops: CDR1 MGHRA, CDR2 YSYEKL. CDR3 nucleotide sequence: TGCGCCAGCAGCCAACCGGGACTAGCGGGAGCTACGCAGTATTTT. Its translation: CASSQPGLAGATQYF.

This chain links TRBV11-2 with TRBJ2-7, with TRBD1 matching over 10 bases. The CDR3 loop spans 15 amino acids. Germline CDR1 is SGHAT and CDR2 is FQNNGV. V shed 6 bases and J 1 base; nucleotides not matched to a gene: 6. The CDR3, as DNA: TGTGCCAGCAGACTGACAGGGGGCCGTTCCTACGAGCAGTACTTC. It yields the protein CASRLTGGRSYEQYF.

The gene calls are TRBV4-1 and TRBJ1-2, with D possibly being TRBD1 (5 bases). Germline CDR1 reads MGHRA; CDR2 reads YSYEKL. Trimming pared 3 bases from V and 4 bases from J, leaving 15 bases between. The length of the CDR3 is 15 residues. The CDR3 spells CASSHTIGGGYGYTF. As DNA, the CDR3 is TGCGCCAGCAGCCACACGATCGGGGGGGGCTATGGCTACACCTTC.

This chain joins TRBV19 and TRBJ2-7; 11 nucleotides line up with TRBD1. From germline, CDR1 is LNHDA and CDR2 SQIVND (reference sequence). The J segment lost 7 bases and the V segment lost 6 bases, leaving 11 bases of the junction unmatched. The CDR3 has 15 residues. CDR3 bases: TGTGCCAGTAGCCCCACCGGGACAGGGGGGCCTGAGCAGTACTTC. Translating gives CASSPTGTGGPEQYF.

This rearrangement joins TRBV5-1 to TRBJ1-1; D possibly corresponds to TRBD1 (5 bases). The V end lost 0 bases, the J end lost 5 bases, and 11 bases lay between the germline ends. Germline V CDR1 and CDR2: SGHRS, YFSETQ. This CDR3 is built from 14 residues. The CDR3 DNA is TGCGCCAGCAGCTTGGCCGGGACTATTACTGAAGCTTTCTTT. Amino acids: CASSLAGTITEAFF.

This clone was recorded many times. The CDR3: CASSLRENGYGYTF. As DNA, the CDR3 is TGTGCCAGCAGTTTGAGAGAAAACGGGTATGGCTACACCTTC. The chain carries TRBV28 and TRBJ1-2; D unclear. Trimming stripped 3 bases from V and 5 bases from J, with 13 bases between. The CDR3 is 14 amino acids. CDR1 and CDR2 from the germline V gene are MDHEN and SYDVKM.

A word on this clone: One end of the junction is discordant with germline, which a read error may explain. This chain uses TRBV7-9 with TRBJ1-1; no reliable D call. Per the germline V gene, CDR1 is SEHNR and CDR2 is FQNEAQ (reference sequence). The CDR3 loop spans 12 amino acids. In DNA form, the CDR3 reads TGTGCCAGCAGCCTAGCAGACTCTGAAGCTTTCTTT. It specifies CASSLADSEAFF.

This clone appeared a few times. The chain uses TRBV19 and TRBJ1-4; D is uncertain. Germline assignment: CDR1 LNHDA and CDR2 SQIVND (reference sequence). The CDR3 extends over 15 amino acids. Trimming took 3 bases from V and 4 from J, leaving 12 bases between them. The DNA for the CDR3 is TGTGCCAGTAGTATTGCTAACAGAAATAATGAAAAACTGTTTTTT. Protein sequence: CASSIANRNNEKLFF. Full variable domain (rest looked up from reference TRBV19 and TRBJ1-4): DGGITQSPKYLFRKEGQNVTLSCEQNLNHDAMYWYRQDPGQGLRLIYYSQIVNDFQKGDIAEGYSVSREKKESFPLTVTSAQKNPTAFYLCASSIANRNNEKLFFGSGTQLSVL.

The chain joins TRBV6-5 to TRBJ1-3; D remains unclear. This CDR3 spans 12 amino acids. The V end lost 7 bases, the J end lost 3 bases, and 7 bases lay between the germline ends. Germline lookup yields CDR1 MNHEY and CDR2 SVGAGI. In DNA form, the CDR3 reads TGTGCCAGCATGACTGGTGGAAACACCATATATTTT. Its translation: CASMTGGNTIYF.

The DNA for the CDR3 is TGCGCCAGCAGCCAAGGCCCAGAAGAGCAGTACTTC. It is translated as CASSQGPEEQYF. The V gene is TRBV4-1, the J gene TRBJ2-7, with D uncertain. The CDR3 totals 12 residues. The V end was cut by 1 base, the J end by 7 bases, with 8 bases between. From germline, CDR1 is MGHRA and CDR2 YSYEKL.

The chain has TRBV19 and TRBJ2-1; TRBD2 aligns across 9 bases. Germline CDR1 and CDR2: LNHDA and SQIVND (reference sequence). The CDR3 has 16 amino acids. The V and J ends lost 2 bases and 5 bases, in that order; junction bases with no gene match: 7. The CDR3 coding sequence is TGTGCCAGTAGTATATTAGCGGGAGAAGTCGACAATGAGCAGTTCTTC. It translates to CASSILAGEVDNEQFF.

J is TRBJ2-7 and V is TRBV4-1; D remains ambiguous. V dropped 1 base and J dropped 0 bases, with 10 bases sitting between them. Germline CDR1 is MGHRA and CDR2 is YSYEKL. The CDR3 consists of 15 residues. The CDR3 DNA reads TGCGCCAGCAGCCAAGTGTTCGGTACCTCCTACGAGCAGTACTTC. Encoded protein: CASSQVFGTSYEQYF.

The chain recombines TRBV25-1 with TRBJ1-1; D is possibly TRBD1 (5 bases). Germline lookup yields CDR1 MGHDK and CDR2 SYGVNS. The CDR3 is 13 residues long. The V and J ends lost 10 bases and 3 bases respectively, with 15 bases between them. The CDR3 region is CATALGGDTEAFF. For the CDR3, the DNA is TGTGCCACCGCTTTGGGGGGAGACACTGAAGCTTTCTTT.

V is TRBV7-6 and J is TRBJ2-7; TRBD2 might be the D (6 bases). This CDR3 is built from 16 residues. The germline V gene has CDR1 SGHVS and CDR2 FNYEAQ. The V end was cut by 1 base, the J end by 2 bases, with 15 bases between. CDR3 protein: CASSLVRGLRPYEQYF. CDR3 nucleotide sequence: TGTGCCAGCAGCTTAGTGCGGGGATTACGACCCTACGAGCAGTACTTC. Using reference TRBV7-6 and TRBJ2-7 for the parts outside the CDR3, the full variable domain is GAGVSQSPRYKVTKRGQDVALRCDPISGHVSLYWYRQALGQGPEFLTYFNYEAQQDKSGLPNDRFSAERPEGSISTLTIQRTEQRDSAMYRCASSLVRGLRPYEQYFGPGTRLTVT.

The chain uses TRBV12-5 and TRBJ1-5, with TRBD1 identical over 9 bases. V gave up 9 bases and J gave up 4 bases; unmatched junction bases: 10. The CDR3 is 15 amino acids. The germline V gene has CDR1 LGHNT and CDR2 FRNRAP. The CDR3 DNA reads as TGTGCTAGAAACCCGTGGACAGGGGCAAATCAGCCCCAGCATTTT. Protein product: CARNPWTGANQPQHF.

The chain employs TRBV3-1 (or the pseudogene TRBV3-2) and TRBJ2-2, with 9 bases aligning to TRBD1. Germline trimming cut 1 base from V and 8 bases from J; bases unmatched to any gene: 20. Looked up from germline, CDR1 is LGHDT and CDR2 is YNNKEL (reference sequence). The CDR3 runs to 20 residues. For the CDR3, the DNA is TGTGCCAGCAGCCAAGGGCGCAGAAGAGGAAACAGGGGGCTTAGGGGGGAGCTGTTTTTT. Translation gives CASSQGRRRGNRGLRGELFF.

This clone was detected only once. This sequence joins TRBV5-1 and TRBJ2-7, with TRBD1 matching over 8 bases. The CDR3 has 15 amino acids. Looked up from germline, CDR1 is SGHRS and CDR2 is YFSETQ. Trimming removed 0 bases from V and 2 bases from J; junction bases left unmatched: 4. The CDR3 DNA reads as TGCGCCAGCAGCTTGGGTCCGGACAGGGCCTACGAGCAGTACTTC. Translated, it gives CASSLGPDRAYEQYF.

V usage is TRBV19 and J usage is TRBJ1-3, with TRBD1 matching 7 bases. CDR3 length: 15 amino acids. CDR1 and CDR2 (germline): LNHDA, SQIVND (reference sequence). J gave up 0 bases and V 5 bases, and 4 bases lay outside the gene matches. The CDR3 DNA sequence: TGTGCCAGTAGTTTGGACAGGAGCTCTGGAAACACCATATATTTT. Amino acids: CASSLDRSSGNTIYF.

The rearrangement uses TRBV18 and TRBJ2-2, with 12 bases fitting TRBD1. The CDR3 runs 16 residues. With 7 bases clipped from V and 0 bases from J, the junction kept 3 bases outside the gene matches. CDR1 and CDR2 (germline): KGHSH, LQKENI. The CDR3 loop reads CASWGQGATNTGELFF. The CDR3, as DNA: TGTGCCAGCTGGGGACAGGGGGCGACGAACACCGGGGAGCTGTTTTTT.

J is TRBJ2-2 and V is TRBV11-2, with D tentatively TRBD2 (5 bases). Trimming left V 0 bases short and J 8 bases short, with 16 bases between. Germline V gene sequence: CDR1 SGHAT, CDR2 FQNNGV. CDR3 size: 16 residues. CDR3 nucleotide sequence: TGTGCCAGCAGCTTAGAATTTTCTGGCCGGGGAGGGGAGCTGTTTTTT. Protein product: CASSLEFSGRGGELFF.

The V call is TRBV6-1, the J call TRBJ1-5, with a possible D match to TRBD1 (5 bases). This CDR3 contains 15 residues. Trimming removed 2 bases at V and 7 bases at J, with 15 bases between. Germline V gene data show CDR1 as MNHNS and CDR2 as SASEGT. The CDR3: CASSERSTGGQPQHF. The CDR3 region has the DNA TGTGCCAGCAGTGAAAGGTCAACGGGGGGACAGCCCCAGCATTTT.

The V gene is TRBV27, the J gene TRBJ2-7; maybe TRBD1 (5 bases). Trimming left V 4 bases short and J 2 bases short, with 15 bases between. The CDR3 is 15 residues long. CDR1 is MNHEY, CDR2 SMNVEV, per germline (reference sequence). This CDR3 reads CASSSGQSRTYEQYF. The CDR3 nucleotides read TGTGCCAGCAGTTCCGGACAAAGCCGTACCTACGAGCAGTACTTC.

The chain combines TRBV24-1 with TRBJ1-2; D ambiguous. Germline V CDR1 and CDR2: KGHDR, SFDVKD. The length of the CDR3 is 13 residues. V lost 4 bases and J 5 bases, leaving 10 bases between the germline ends. This CDR3 is CATSDTNTYGYTF. DNA for the CDR3: TGTGCCACCAGTGACACTAACACGTATGGCTACACCTTC.